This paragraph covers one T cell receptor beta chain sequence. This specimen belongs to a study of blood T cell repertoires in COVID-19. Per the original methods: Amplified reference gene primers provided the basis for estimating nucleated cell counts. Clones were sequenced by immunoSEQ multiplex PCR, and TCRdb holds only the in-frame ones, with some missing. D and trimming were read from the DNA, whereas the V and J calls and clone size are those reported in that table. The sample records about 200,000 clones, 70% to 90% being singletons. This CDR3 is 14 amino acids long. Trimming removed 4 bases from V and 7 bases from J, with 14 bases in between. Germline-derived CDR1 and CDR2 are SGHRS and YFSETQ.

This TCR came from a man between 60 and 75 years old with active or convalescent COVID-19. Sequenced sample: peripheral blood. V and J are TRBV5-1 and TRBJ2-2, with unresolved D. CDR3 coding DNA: TGCGCCAGCAGCGGATCTCGGGTTGACGGGGAGCTGTTTTTT. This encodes CASSGSRVDGELFF.